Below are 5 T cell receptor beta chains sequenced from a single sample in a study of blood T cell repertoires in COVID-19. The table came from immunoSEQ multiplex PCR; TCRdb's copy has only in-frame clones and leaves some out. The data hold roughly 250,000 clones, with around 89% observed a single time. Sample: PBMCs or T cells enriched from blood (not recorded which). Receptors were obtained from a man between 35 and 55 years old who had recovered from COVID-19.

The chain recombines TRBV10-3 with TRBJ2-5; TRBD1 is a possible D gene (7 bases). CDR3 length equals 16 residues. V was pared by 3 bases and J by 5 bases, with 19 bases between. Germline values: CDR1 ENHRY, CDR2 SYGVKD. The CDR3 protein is CAISDKGAGSYETQYF. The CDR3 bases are TGTGCCATCAGTGATAAGGGGGCGGGGAGCTATGAGACCCAGTACTTC.

The CDR3 DNA reads as TGTGCCAGCAGCCTGGAGGGAGGTACGCAGTATTTT. This codes for CASSLEGGTQYF. The chain is built from TRBV7-3 and TRBJ2-3; perhaps TRBD2 as D (6 bases). Germline V gene lookup returns CDR1 SGHTA and CDR2 FQGTGA. Deletions cut 5 bases from V and 8 bases from J, with 11 bases between. This CDR3 spans 12 amino acids.

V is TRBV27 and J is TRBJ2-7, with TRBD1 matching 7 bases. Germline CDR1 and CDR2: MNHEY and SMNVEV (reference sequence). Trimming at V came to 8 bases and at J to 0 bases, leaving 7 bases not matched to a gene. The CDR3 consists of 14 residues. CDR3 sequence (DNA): TGTGCCAGCCGTCCCGGGACAGACTCCTACGAGCAGTACTTC. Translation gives CASRPGTDSYEQYF.

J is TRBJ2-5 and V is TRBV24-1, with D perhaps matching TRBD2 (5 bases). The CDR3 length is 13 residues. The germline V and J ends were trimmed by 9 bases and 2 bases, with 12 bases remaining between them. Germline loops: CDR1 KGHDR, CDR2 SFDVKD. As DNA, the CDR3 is TGTGCCACCCAAGGACTGACGCAAGAGACCCAGTACTTC. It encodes CATQGLTQETQYF.

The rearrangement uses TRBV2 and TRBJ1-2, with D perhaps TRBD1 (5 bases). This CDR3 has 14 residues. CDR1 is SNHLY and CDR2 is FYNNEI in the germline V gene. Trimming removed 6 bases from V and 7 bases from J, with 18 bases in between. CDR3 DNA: TGTGCCAGCAGGCAGACAGCTCTTCCGTCTGGCTACACCTTC. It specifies CASRQTALPSGYTF.